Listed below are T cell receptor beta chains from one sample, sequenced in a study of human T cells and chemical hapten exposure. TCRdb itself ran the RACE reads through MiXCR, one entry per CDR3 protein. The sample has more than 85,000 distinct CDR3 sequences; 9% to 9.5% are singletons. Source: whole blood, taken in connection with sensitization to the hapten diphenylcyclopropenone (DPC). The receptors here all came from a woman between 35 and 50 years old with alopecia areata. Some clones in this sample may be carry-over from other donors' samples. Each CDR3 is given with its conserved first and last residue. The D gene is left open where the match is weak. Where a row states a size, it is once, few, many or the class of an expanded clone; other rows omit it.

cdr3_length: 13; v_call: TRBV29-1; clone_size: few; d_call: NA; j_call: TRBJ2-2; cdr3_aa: CSVLQGFTGELFF; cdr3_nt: TGCAGCGTTCTCCAGGGTTTCACCGGGGAGCTGTTTTTT
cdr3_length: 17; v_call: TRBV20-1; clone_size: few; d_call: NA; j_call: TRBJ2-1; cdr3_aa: CSARSFGQPSSYNEQFF; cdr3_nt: TGCAGTGCTAGAAGCTTCGGACAGCCAAGCTCCTACAATGAGCAGTTCTTC
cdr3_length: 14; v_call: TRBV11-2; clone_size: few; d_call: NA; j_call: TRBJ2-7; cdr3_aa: CASSAVDSSYEQYF; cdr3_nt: TGTGCCAGCAGCGCCGTGGACAGCTCCTACGAGCAGTACTTC
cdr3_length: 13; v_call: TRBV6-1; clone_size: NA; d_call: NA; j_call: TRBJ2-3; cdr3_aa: CATLTGGLDTQYF; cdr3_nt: TGTGCCACCCTGACCGGGGGTCTGGATACGCAGTATTTT
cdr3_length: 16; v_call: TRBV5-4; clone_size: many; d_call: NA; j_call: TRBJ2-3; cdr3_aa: CASSSPPWTAPDTQYF; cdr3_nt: TGTGCCAGCAGCTCCCCCCCTTGGACCGCCCCAGATACGCAGTATTTT
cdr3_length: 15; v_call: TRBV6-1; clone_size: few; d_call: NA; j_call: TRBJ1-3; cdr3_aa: CASSDPVSSGNTIYF; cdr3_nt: TGTGCCAGCAGTGACCCAGTGAGCTCTGGAAACACCATATATTTT
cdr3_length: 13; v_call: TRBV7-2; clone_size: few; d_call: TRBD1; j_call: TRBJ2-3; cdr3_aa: CASSFRGQDTQYF; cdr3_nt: TGTGCCAGCAGCTTTAGGGGGCAAGATACGCAGTATTTT
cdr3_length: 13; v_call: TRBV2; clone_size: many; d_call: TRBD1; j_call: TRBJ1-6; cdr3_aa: CASGGQGNSPLHF; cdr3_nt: TGTGCCAGCGGGGGACAGGGGAATTCACCCCTCCACTTT
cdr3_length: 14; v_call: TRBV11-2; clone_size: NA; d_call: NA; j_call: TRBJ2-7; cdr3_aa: CASSLDLDPYEQYF; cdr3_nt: TGTGCCAGCAGCTTGGACCTGGACCCCTACGAGCAGTACTTC
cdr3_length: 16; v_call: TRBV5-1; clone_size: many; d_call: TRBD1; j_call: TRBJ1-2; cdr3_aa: CASSLEAGGGGYGYTF; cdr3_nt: TGCGCCAGCAGCTTGGAGGCAGGGGGCGGAGGCTATGGCTACACCTTC
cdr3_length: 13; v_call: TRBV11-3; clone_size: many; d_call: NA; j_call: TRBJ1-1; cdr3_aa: CASSLDVRTEAFF; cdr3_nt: TGTGCCAGCAGCTTAGATGTAAGGACTGAAGCTTTCTTT
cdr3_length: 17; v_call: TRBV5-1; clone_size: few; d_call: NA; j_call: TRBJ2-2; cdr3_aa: CASSLAGPLRNTGELFF; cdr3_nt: TGCGCCAGCAGCTTGGCGGGACCGCTCCGGAACACCGGGGAGCTGTTTTTT
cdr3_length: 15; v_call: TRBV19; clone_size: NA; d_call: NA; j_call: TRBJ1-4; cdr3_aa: CASSSRTAGNEKLFF; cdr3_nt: TGTGCCAGTAGTTCCAGGACAGCGGGAAATGAAAAACTGTTTTTT
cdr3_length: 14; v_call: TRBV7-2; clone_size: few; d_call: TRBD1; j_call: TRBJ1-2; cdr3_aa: CASSLDSGGDGYTF; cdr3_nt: TGTGCCAGCAGCTTAGATTCAGGGGGCGATGGCTACACCTTC
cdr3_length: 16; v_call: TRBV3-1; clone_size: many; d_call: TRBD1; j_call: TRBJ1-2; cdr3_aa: CASSQTGTGFSRSYTF; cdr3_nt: TGTGCCAGCAGCCAAACCGGGACAGGGTTCTCAAGGAGCTACACCTTC
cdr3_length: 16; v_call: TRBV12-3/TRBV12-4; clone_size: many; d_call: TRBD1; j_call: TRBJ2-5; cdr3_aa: CASSSRQGSGQETQYF; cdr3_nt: TGTGCCAGCAGTTCCAGACAGGGGAGTGGACAAGAGACCCAGTACTTC
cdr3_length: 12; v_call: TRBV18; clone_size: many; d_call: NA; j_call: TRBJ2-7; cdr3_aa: CASSPTDSPQYF; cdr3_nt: TGTGCCAGCTCACCGACCGACAGCCCGCAGTACTTC
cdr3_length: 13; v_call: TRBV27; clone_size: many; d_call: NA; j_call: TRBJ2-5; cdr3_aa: CASSLEGRETQYF; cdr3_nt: TGTGCCAGCAGTTTGGAGGGGCGGGAGACCCAGTACTTC
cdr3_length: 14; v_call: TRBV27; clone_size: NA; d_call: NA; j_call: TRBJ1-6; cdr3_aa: CASSLTGKNSPLHF; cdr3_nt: TGTGCCAGCAGTTTGACAGGAAAAAATTCACCCCTCCACTTT
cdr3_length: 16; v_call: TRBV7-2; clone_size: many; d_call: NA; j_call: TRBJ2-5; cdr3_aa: CASSPSPGGPRETQYF; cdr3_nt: TGTGCCAGCAGCCCCTCCCCCGGCGGACCCAGGGAGACCCAGTACTTC
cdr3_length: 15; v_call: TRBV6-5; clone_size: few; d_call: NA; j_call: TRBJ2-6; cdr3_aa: CASSYRISGANVLTF; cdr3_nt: TGTGCCAGCAGTTATCGAATCTCTGGGGCCAACGTCCTGACTTTC
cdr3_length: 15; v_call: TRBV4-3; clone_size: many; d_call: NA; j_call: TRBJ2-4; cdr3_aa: CASSQDGLPGNIQYF; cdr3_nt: TGCGCCAGCAGCCAAGACGGACTCCCAGGGAACATTCAGTACTTC
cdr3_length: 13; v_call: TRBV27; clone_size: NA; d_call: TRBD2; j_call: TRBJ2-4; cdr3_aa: CASSLGSGRVQYF; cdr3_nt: TGTGCCAGCAGTTTAGGGTCCGGGAGGGTTCAGTACTTC
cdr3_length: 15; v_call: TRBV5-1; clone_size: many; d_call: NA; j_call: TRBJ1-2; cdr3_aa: CASSQTSGQPYGYTF; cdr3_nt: TGCGCCAGCAGCCAGACTTCCGGACAGCCATATGGCTACACCTTC
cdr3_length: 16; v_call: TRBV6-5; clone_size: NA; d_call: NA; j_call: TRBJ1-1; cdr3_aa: CASSYRDTPSNTEAFF; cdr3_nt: TGTGCCAGCAGTTACCGGGACACCCCTTCGAACACTGAAGCTTTCTTT
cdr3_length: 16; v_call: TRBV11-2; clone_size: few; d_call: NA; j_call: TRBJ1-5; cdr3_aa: CASSLRGGIGNQPQHF; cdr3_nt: TGTGCCAGCAGCTTACGGGGGGGGATCGGCAATCAGCCCCAGCATTTT
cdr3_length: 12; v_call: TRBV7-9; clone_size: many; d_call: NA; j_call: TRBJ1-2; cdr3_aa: CASSPIREDYTF; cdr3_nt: TGTGCCAGCAGTCCAATCCGGGAAGACTACACCTTC
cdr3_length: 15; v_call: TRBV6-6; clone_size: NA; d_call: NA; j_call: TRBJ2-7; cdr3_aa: CASSRANGQRDEQYF; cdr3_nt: TGTGCCAGCAGCCGCGCTAACGGACAGCGCGACGAGCAGTACTTC
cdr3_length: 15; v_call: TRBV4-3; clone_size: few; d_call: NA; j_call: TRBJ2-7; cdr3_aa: CASSQEEQEGYEQYF; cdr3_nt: TGCGCCAGCAGCCAAGAGGAACAGGAGGGATACGAGCAGTACTTC
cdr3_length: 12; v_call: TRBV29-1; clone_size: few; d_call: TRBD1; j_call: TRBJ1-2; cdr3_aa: CSVGTGAISYTF; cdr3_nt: TGCAGCGTCGGGACAGGGGCGATCAGCTACACCTTC
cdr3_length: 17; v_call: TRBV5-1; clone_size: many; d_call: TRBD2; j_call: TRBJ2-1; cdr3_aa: CASSLALAGGPGNEQFF; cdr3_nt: TGCGCCAGCAGCTTGGCCCTGGCGGGGGGGCCGGGGAATGAGCAGTTCTTC
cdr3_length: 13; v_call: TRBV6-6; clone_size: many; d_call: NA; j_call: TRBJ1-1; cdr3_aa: CASSYLGGIEAFF; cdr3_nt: TGTGCCAGCAGTTACTTGGGGGGGATTGAAGCTTTCTTT
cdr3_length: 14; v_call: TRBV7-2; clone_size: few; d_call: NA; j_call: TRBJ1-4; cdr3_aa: CASSITRGDEKLFF; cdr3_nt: TGTGCCAGCAGCATAACGAGGGGGGATGAAAAACTGTTTTTT
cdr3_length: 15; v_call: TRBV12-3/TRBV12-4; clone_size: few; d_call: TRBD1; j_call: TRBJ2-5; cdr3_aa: CASSYADRGQETQYF; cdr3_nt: TGTGCCAGCAGTTACGCGGACAGGGGCCAAGAGACCCAGTACTTC
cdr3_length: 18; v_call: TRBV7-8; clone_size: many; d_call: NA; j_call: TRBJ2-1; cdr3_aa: CASSLGGRNVPLYNEQFF; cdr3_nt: TGTGCCAGCAGCTTGGGGGGGCGAAACGTCCCCTTATACAATGAGCAGTTCTTC
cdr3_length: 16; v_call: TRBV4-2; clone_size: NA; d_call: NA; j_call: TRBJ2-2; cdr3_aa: CASSQDAGPNTGELFF; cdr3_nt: TGTGCCAGCAGCCAAGATGCCGGACCGAACACCGGGGAGCTGTTTTTT
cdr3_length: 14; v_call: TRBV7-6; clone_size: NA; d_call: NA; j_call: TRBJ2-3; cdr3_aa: CASSLELDRGMQYF; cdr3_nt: TGTGCCAGCAGCTTAGAGTTAGACAGAGGTATGCAGTATTTT
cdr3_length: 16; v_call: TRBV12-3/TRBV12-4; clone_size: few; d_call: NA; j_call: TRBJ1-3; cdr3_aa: CASLLGGGVAGNTIYF; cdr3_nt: TGTGCCAGCCTCCTAGGTGGAGGAGTGGCTGGAAACACCATATATTTT
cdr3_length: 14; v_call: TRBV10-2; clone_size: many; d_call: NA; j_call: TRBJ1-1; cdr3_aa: CASSDYGVNTEAFF; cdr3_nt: TGCGCCAGCAGTGACTATGGGGTGAACACTGAAGCTTTCTTT
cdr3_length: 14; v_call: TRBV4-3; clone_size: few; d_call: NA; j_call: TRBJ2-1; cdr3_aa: CASSQAAGWDEQFF; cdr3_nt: TGCGCCAGCAGCCAGGCGGCGGGGTGGGATGAGCAGTTCTTC
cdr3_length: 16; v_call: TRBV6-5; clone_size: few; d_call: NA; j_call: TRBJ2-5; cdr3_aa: CASSLRWGSLTVGEYF; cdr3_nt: TGTGCCAGCAGCCTCCGTTGGGGTAGCTTAACGGTTGGAGAGTACTTC
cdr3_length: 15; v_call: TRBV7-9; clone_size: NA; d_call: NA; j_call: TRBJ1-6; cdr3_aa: CASSLTGSYNSPLHF; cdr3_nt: TGTGCCAGCAGCTTAACGGGTTCCTATAATTCACCCCTCCACTTT
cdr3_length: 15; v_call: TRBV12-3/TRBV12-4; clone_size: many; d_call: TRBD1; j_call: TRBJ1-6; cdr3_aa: CASSRGQGGNSPLHF; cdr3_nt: TGTGCCAGCAGCCGTGGACAGGGAGGTAATTCACCCCTCCACTTT
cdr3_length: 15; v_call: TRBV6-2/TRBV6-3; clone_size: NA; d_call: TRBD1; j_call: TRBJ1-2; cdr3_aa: CASSPDRAANYGYTF; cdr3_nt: TGTGCCAGTAGCCCTGACAGGGCTGCTAACTATGGCTACACCTTC